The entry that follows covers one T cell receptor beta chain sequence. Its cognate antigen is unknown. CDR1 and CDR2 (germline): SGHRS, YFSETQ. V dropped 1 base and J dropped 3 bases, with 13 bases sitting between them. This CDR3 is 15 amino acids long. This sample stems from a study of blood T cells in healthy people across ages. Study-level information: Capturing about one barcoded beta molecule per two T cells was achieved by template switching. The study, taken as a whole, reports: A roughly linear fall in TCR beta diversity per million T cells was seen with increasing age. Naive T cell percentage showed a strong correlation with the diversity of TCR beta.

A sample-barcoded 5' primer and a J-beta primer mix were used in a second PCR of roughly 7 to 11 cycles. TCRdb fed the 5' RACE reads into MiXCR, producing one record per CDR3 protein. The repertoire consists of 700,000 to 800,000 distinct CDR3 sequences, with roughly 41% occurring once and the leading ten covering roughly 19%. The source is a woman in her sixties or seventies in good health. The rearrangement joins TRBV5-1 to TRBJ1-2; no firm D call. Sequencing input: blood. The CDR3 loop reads CASSLKAGMDYGYTF. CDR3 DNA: TGCGCCAGCAGCTTGAAGGCGGGGATGGACTATGGCTACACCTTC. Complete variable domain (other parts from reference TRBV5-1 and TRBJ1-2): KAGVTQTPRYLIKTRGQQVTLSCSPISGHRSVSWYQQTPGQGLQFLFEYFSETQRNKGNFPGRFSGRQFSNSRSEMNVSTLELGDSALYLCASSLKAGMDYGYTFGSGTRLTVV.